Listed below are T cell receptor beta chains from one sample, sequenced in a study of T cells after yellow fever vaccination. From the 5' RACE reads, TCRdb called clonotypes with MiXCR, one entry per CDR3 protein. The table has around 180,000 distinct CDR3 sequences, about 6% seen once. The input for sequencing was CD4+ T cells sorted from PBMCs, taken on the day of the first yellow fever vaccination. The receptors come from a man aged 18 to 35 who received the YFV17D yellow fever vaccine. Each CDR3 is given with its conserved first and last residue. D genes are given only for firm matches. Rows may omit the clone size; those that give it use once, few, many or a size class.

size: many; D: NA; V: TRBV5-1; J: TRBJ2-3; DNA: TGCGCCAGCAGCTTAGGGGGGCTTAGCACAGATACGCAGTATTTT; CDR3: CASSLGGLSTDTQYF
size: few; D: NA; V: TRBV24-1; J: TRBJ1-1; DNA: TGTGCCACCAGTGGTAGGTCGTCGGCTGAAGCTTTCTTT; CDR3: CATSGRSSAEAFF
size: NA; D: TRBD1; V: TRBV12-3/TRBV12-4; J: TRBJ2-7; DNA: TGTGCCAGCAGCTCCTCCCGGGACAGGTACTACGAGCAGTACTTC; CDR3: CASSSSRDRYYEQYF
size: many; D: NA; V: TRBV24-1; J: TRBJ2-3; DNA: TGTGCCAGTCGTAGGGGACCCACAGATACGCAGTATTTT; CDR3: CASRRGPTDTQYF
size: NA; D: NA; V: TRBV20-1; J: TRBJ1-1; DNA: TGCAGTGCACTACGGGACTCGGGGACCGAAGCTTTCTTT; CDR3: CSALRDSGTEAFF
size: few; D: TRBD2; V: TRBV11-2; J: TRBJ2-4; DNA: TGTGCCAGCAGCTTACAAGGAGCGGGGGGGCAAAACATTCAGTACTTC; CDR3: CASSLQGAGGQNIQYF
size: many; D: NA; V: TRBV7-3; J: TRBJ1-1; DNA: TGTGCCAGCAGCTTTGGTCAGGGGAGAACTGAAGCTTTCTTT; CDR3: CASSFGQGRTEAFF
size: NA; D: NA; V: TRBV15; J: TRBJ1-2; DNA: TGTGCCACCAGCAGAGATTTGAGGCGCGAATCTGGCTACACCTTC; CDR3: CATSRDLRRESGYTF
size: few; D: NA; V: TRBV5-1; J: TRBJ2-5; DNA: TGCGCCAGCAGCTGGAACCCGGGGGCTAAAGAGACCCAGTACTTC; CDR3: CASSWNPGAKETQYF
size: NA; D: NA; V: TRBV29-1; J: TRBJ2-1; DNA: TGCAGCGTTGCAACAGGGTTTTCCTACAATGAGCAGTTCTTC; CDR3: CSVATGFSYNEQFF
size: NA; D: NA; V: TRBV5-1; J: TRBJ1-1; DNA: TGCGCCAGCAGCCCGCGGGCGTTAGGCGGTCACACTGAAGCTTTCTTT; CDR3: CASSPRALGGHTEAFF
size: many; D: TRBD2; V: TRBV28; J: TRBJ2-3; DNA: TGTGCCAGCAGTTCCCAATTACTAGCGGGGGTTTCGGATACGCAGTATTTT; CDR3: CASSSQLLAGVSDTQYF
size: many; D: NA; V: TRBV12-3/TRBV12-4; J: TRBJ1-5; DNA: TGTGCCAGCAGCTCAGGGGTAGGCCAGCCCCAGCATTTT; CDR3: CASSSGVGQPQHF
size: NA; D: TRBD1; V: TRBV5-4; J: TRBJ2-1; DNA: TGTGCCAGCGGGACAGGGGGCGCATACAATGAGCAGTTCTTC; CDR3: CASGTGGAYNEQFF
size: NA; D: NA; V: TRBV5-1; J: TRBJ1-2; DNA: TGCGCCAGCAGCATCACGACAGGTCCAGGGGGCTACACCTTC; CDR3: CASSITTGPGGYTF
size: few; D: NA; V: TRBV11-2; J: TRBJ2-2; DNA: TGTGCCAGCAACTTAAGGCAGGGAGGAACCGGGGAGCTGTTTTTT; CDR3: CASNLRQGGTGELFF
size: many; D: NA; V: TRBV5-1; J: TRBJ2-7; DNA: TGCGCCAGCAGCTTTAGGACCTCCTACGAGCAGTACTTC; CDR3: CASSFRTSYEQYF
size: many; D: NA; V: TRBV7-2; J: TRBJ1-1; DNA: TGTGCCAGCAGCGTTGACAGAAACACTGAAGCTTTCTTT; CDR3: CASSVDRNTEAFF
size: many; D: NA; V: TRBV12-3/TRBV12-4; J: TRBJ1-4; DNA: TGTGCCAGCAGTTTAGGGCAGCAGCTGTTTTTT; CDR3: CASSLGQQLFF
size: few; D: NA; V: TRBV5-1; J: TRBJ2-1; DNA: TGCGCCAGCAGCTTAATGGCAGGGGATTACAATGAGCAGTTCTTC; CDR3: CASSLMAGDYNEQFF
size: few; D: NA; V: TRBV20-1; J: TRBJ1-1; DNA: TGCAGTGCTAGAGATCCGACAGGACGAGGGAGAACTACTGAAGCTTTCTTT; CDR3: CSARDPTGRGRTTEAFF
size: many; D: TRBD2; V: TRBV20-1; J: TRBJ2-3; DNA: TGCAGTGCTAGATCGGGGGGGCTCGATACGCAGTATTTT; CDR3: CSARSGGLDTQYF
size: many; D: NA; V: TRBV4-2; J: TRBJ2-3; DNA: TGTGCCAGCAGCCAGGGAGCAGATACGCAGTATTTT; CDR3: CASSQGADTQYF
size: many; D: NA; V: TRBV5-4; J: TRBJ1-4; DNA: TGTGCCAGCAGCTTGGAACCGTCTAATGAAAAACTGTTTTTT; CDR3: CASSLEPSNEKLFF
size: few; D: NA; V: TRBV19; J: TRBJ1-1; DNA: TGTGCCAGTAGTATTCGAAGGCTACTAAACACTGAAGCTTTCTTT; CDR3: CASSIRRLLNTEAFF
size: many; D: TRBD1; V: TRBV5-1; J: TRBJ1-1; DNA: TGCGCCAGCAGCTCTTTGAGGGGGCTGGACACTGAAGCTTTCTTT; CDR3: CASSSLRGLDTEAFF
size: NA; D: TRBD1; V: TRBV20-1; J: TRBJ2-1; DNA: TGCAGTGCCCCCCCCGGACAGGGAGGCGGTGAGCAGTTCTTC; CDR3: CSAPPGQGGGEQFF
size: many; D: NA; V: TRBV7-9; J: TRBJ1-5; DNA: TGTGCCAGCAGCTTCCGATTGGGTCAGCCCCAGCATTTT; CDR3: CASSFRLGQPQHF
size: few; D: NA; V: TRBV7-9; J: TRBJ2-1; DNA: TGTGCCAGCAGCGTGAGGGGGGTTTACAATGAGCAGTTCTTC; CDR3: CASSVRGVYNEQFF
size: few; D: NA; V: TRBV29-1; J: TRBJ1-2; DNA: TGCAGCGTTGAAGAAATCTATTTTAATGGCTACACCTTC; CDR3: CSVEEIYFNGYTF
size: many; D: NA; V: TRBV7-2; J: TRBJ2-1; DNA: TGTGCCAGCAGCTTTATCCTCTACAATGAGCAGTTCTTC; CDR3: CASSFILYNEQFF
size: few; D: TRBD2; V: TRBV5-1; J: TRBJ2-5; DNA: TGCGCCAGCAGCCGACCCGGTTCTAGCGGGGGGGCGGCCCAGTACTTC; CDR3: CASSRPGSSGGAAQYF
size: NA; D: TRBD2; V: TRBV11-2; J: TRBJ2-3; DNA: TGTGCCAGCAGCCCTCGGCGGGGGGCCTCGCCACGCACAGATACGCAGTATTTT; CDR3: CASSPRRGASPRTDTQYF
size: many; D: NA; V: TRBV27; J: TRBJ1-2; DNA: TGTGCCAGCAGTTCCCTAGGGGGGTTAGGGTATGGCTACACCTTC; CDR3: CASSSLGGLGYGYTF
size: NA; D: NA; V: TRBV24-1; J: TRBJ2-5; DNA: TGTGCCACCAGTGATCGAGGGATGAGCCCGCGGGTTGGGGGGCGGCAGCCGAAAGAGACCCAGTACTTC; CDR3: CATSDRGMSPRVGGRQPKETQYF
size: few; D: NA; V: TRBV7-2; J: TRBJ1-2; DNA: TGTGCCAGCACGAAGAGATACGCCCCTAACTATGGCTACACCTTC; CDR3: CASTKRYAPNYGYTF
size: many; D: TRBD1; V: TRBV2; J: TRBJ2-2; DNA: TGTGCCAGCAGGGACAGGGCCACCGGGGAGCTGTTTTTT; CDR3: CASRDRATGELFF
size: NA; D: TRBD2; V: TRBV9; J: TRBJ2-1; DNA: TGTGCCAGCAGCGTCGAACCCTTCACTAGCGGGGGGGCCTATGAGCAGTTCTTC; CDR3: CASSVEPFTSGGAYEQFF
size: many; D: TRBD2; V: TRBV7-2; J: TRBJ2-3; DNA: TGTGCCAGCAGCCCTCAAAGACTAGCGGGGGGGCGAGATACGCAGTATTTT; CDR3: CASSPQRLAGGRDTQYF
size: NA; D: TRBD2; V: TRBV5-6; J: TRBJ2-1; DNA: TGTGCCAGCAGCTTTGGAACGGGACTACCGCTCTGGGTTGAGCAGTTCTTC; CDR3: CASSFGTGLPLWVEQFF
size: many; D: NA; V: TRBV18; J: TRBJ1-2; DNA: TGTGCCAGCTCACCTTCGGGTACGACTAACTATGGCTACACCTTC; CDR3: CASSPSGTTNYGYTF
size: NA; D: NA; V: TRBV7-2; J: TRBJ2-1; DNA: TGTGCCAGCAGCTTAGGCTTCCGAGGGGGGGACAATGAGCAGTTCTTC; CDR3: CASSLGFRGGDNEQFF
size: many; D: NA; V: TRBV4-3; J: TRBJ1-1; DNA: TGTGCCAGCTCACCAGGGAACACTGAAGCTTTCTTT; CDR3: CASSPGNTEAFF
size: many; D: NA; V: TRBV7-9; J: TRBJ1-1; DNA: TGTGCCAGCAGTCGTGTGGTGGCCGAAGCTTTCTTT; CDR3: CASSRVVAEAFF
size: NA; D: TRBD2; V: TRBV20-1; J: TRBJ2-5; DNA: TGCAGTGCTAGAACTAGCGATGAGACCCAGTACTTC; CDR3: CSARTSDETQYF
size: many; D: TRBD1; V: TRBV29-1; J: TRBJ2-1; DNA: TGCAGCGTCCAAACCGGGACAGGGTTACGTGGGTCCTACAATGAGCAGTTCTTC; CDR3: CSVQTGTGLRGSYNEQFF
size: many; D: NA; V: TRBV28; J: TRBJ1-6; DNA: TGTGCCAGCAGTTTACGGCCCTCGGATTCACCCCTCCACTTT; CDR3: CASSLRPSDSPLHF
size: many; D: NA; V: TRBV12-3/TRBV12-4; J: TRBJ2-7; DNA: TGTGCCAGCACTTCTACAGCTTCCTACGAGCAGTACTTC; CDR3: CASTSTASYEQYF
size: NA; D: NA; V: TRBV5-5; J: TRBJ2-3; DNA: TGTGCCAGCAGTTCTCCTAGCGCCGATACGCAGTATTTT; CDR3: CASSSPSADTQYF
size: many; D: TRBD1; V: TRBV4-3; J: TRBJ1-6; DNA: TGCGCCAGCAGCCAAGAGGACAGGGACCGACATTCACCCCTCCACTTT; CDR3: CASSQEDRDRHSPLHF